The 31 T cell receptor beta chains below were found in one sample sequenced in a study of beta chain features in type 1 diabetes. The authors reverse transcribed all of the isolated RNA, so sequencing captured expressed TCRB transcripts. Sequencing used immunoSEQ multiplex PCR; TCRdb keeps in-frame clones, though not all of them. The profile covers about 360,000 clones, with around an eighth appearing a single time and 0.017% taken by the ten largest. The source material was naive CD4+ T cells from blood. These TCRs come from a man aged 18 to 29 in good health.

CDR3 DNA sequence: TGTGCCAGCAGCCCTATGGACAGGTACTACGAGCAGTACTTC. Translated: CASSPMDRYYEQYF. The chain joins TRBV25-1 to TRBJ2-7; TRBD1 matches at 7 bases. The V segment lost 6 bases and the J segment 3 bases; nucleotides outside the gene matches: 8. The germline CDR1 and CDR2 sequences are MGHDK and SYGVNS. The CDR3 spans 14 residues.

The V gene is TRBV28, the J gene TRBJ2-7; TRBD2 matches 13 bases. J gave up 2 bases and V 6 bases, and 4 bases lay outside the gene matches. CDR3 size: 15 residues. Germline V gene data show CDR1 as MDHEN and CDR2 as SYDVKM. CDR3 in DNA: TGTGCCAGCAGAGACGGACTAGCGGGGGCCTACGAGCAGTACTTC. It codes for CASRDGLAGAYEQYF.

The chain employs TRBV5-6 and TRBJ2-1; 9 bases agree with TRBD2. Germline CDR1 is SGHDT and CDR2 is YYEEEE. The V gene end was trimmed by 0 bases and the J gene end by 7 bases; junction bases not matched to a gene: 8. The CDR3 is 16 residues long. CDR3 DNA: TGTGCCAGCAGCTTGGATTGGCGGGGGGGCGTGAATGAGCAGTTCTTC. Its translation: CASSLDWRGGVNEQFF.

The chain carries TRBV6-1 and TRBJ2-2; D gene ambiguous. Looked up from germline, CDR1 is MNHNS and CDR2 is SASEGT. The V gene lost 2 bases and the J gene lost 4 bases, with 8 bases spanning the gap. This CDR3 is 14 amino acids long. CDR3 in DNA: TGTGCCAGCAGTGAACTCCGGAGCACCGGGGAGCTGTTTTTT. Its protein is CASSELRSTGELFF.

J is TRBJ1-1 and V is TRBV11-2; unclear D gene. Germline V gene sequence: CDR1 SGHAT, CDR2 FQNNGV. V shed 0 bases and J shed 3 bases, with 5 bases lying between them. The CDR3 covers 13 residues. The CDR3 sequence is CASSLESDTEAFF. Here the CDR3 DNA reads TGTGCCAGCAGCTTAGAATCAGACACTGAAGCTTTCTTT.

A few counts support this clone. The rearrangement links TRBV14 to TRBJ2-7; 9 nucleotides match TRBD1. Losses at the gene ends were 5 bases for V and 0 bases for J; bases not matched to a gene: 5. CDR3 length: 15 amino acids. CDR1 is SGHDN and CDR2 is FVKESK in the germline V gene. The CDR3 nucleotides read TGTGCCAGCAGCAAAGGACAGGGGCACTCCTACGAGCAGTACTTC. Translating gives CASSKGQGHSYEQYF.

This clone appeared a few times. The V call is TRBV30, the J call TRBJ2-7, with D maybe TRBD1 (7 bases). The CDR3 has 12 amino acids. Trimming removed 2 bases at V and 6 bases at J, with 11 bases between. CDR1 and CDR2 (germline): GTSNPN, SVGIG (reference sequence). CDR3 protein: CAWSRQGGEQYF. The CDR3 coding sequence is TGTGCCTGGAGTAGACAGGGAGGCGAGCAGTACTTC.

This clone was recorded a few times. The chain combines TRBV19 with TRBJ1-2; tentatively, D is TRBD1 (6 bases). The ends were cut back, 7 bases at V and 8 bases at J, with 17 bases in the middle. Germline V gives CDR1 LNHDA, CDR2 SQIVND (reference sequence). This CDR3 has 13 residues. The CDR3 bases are TGTGCCAGTAATATGGGGGCCTCTAAGGGCTACACCTTC. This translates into CASNMGASKGYTF.

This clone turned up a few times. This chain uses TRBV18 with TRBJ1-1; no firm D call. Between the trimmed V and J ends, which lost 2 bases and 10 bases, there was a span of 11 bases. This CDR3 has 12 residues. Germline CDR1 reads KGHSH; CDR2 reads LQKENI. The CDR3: CASSPTPEVAFF. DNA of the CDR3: TGTGCCAGCTCACCAACGCCAGAGGTAGCTTTCTTT.

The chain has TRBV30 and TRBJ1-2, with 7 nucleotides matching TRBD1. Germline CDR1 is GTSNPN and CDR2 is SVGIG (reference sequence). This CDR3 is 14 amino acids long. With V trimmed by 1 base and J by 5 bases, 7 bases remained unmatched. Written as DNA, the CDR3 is TGTGCCTGGAGTGAGATCGGGACAGTTTATGGCTACACCTTC. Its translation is CAWSEIGTVYGYTF.

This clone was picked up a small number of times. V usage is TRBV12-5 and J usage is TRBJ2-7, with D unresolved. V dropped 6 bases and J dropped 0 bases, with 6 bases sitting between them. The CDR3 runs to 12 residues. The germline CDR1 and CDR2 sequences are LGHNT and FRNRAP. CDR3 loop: CASGRDSYEQYF. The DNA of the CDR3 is TGTGCTAGTGGCCGAGACTCCTACGAGCAGTACTTC.

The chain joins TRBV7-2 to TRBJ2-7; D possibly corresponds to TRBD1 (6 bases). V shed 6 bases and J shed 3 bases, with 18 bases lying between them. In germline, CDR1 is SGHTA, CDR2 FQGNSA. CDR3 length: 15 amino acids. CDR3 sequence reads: CASRRTGTLLYEQYF. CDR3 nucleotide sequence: TGTGCCAGCAGGCGAACAGGGACCCTACTCTACGAGCAGTACTTC.

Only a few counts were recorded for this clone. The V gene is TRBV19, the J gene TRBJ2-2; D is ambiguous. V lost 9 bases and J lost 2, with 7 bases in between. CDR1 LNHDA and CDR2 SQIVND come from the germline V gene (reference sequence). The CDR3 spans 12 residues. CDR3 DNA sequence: TGTGCCAGCCGACAAAACACCGGGGAGCTGTTTTTT. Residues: CASRQNTGELFF.

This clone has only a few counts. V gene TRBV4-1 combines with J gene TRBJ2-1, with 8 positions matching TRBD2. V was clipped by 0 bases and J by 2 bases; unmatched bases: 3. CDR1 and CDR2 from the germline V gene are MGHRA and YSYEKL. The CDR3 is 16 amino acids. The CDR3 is CASSQDPSGPYNEQFF. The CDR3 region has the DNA TGCGCCAGCAGCCAAGATCCTAGCGGGCCCTACAATGAGCAGTTCTTC.

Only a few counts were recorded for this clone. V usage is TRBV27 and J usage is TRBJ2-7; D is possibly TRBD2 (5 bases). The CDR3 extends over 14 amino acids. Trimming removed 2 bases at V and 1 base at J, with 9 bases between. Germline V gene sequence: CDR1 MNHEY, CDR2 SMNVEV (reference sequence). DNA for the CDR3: TGTGCCAGCAGTTTAGCGGGTACTTCCTACGAGCAGTACTTC. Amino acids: CASSLAGTSYEQYF.

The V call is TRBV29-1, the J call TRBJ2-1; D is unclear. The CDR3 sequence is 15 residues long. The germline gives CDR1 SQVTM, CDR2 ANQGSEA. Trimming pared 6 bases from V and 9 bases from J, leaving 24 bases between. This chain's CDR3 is CSVALLVDRSGEQFF. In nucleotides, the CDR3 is TGCAGCGTCGCCCTGTTGGTGGATCGGTCGGGTGAGCAGTTCTTC.

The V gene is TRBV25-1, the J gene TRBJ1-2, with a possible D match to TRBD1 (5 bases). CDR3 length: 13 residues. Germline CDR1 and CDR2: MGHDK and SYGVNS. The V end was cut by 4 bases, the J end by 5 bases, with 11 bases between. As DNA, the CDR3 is TGTGCCAGCAGTGCAGGGTTTGGGTATGGCTACACCTTC. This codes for CASSAGFGYGYTF.

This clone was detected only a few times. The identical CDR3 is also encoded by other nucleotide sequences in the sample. Here the CDR3 DNA reads TGTGCCAGCTCACGCGGACAGGGAGATACGCAGTATTTT. Its protein product is CASSRGQGDTQYF. J is TRBJ2-3 and V is TRBV18; 8 nucleotides match TRBD1. CDR3 length: 13 amino acids. Germline assignment: CDR1 KGHSH and CDR2 LQKENI. V lost 4 bases, J lost 5 bases, and 2 bases stayed unmatched.

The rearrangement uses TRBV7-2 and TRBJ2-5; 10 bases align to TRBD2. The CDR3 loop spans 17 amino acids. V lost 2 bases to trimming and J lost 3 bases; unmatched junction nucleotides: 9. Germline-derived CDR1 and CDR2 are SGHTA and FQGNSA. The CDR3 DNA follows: TGTGCCAGCAGCTTAAGAGTAGCGGGGGGCTCCAAAGAGACCCAGTACTTC. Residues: CASSLRVAGGSKETQYF.

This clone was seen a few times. The CDR3 protein is CASLSDYSYGYTF. In DNA, the CDR3 is TGTGCCAGCTTATCTGATTACAGCTATGGCTACACCTTC. The rearrangement uses TRBV2 and TRBJ1-2; D remains unclear. The V gene's germline CDR1 is SNHLY and CDR2 FYNNEI. The germline V and J ends were trimmed by 8 bases and 4 bases, with 14 bases remaining between them. This CDR3 is 13 amino acids long.

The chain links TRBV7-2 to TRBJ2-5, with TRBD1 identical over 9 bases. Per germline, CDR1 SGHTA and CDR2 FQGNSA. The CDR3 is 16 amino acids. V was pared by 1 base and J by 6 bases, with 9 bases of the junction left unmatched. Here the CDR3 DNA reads TGTGCCAGCAGCTTAGATAGGGACAGGGTGAGAAAGACCCAGTACTTC. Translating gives CASSLDRDRVRKTQYF.

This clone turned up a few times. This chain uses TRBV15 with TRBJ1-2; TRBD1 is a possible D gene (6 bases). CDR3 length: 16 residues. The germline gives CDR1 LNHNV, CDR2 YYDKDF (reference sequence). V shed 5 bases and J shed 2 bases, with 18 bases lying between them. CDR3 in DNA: TGTGCCACCAGCCGAGGTGGGGGCCCTCTAAACTATGGCTACACCTTC. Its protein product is CATSRGGGPLNYGYTF.

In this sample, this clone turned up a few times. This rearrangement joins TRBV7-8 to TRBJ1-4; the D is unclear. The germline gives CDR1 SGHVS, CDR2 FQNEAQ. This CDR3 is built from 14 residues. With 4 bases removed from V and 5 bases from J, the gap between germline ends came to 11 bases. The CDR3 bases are TGTGCCAGCAGCTCCCGACTGAGGAATGAAAAACTGTTTTTT. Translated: CASSSRLRNEKLFF.

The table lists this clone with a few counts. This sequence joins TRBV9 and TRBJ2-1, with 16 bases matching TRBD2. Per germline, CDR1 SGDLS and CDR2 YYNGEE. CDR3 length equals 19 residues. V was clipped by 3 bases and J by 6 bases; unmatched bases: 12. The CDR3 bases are TGTGCCAGCAGCGAGCGGGGGGGACTAGCGGGAGGGCCGATCAATGAGCAGTTCTTC. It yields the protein CASSERGGLAGGPINEQFF.

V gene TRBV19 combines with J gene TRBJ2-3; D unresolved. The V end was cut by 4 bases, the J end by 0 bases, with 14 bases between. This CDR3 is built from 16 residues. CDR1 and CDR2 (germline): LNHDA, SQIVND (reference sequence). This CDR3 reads CASSKRGYESTDTQYF. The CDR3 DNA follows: TGTGCCAGTAGTAAACGAGGTTACGAAAGCACAGATACGCAGTATTTT.

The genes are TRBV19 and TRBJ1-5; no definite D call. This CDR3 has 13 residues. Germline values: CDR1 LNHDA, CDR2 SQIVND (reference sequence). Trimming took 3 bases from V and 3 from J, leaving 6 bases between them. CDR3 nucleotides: TGTGCCAGTAGTATGACTGTCAATCAGCCCCAGCATTTT. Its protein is CASSMTVNQPQHF.

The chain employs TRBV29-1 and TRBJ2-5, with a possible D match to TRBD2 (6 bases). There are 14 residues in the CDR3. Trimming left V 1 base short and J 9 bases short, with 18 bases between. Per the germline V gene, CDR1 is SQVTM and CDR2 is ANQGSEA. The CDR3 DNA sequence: TGCAGCGTTGAAGTCCGGACCTCCCCGGGGGCCCAGTACTTC. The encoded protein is CSVEVRTSPGAQYF.

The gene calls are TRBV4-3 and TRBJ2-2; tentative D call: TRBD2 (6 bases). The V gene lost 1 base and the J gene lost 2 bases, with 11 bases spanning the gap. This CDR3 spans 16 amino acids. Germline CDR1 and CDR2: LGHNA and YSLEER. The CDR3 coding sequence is TGCGCCAGCAGCCAAGGGGTGGGAGGTAACACCGGGGAGCTGTTTTTT. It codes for CASSQGVGGNTGELFF.

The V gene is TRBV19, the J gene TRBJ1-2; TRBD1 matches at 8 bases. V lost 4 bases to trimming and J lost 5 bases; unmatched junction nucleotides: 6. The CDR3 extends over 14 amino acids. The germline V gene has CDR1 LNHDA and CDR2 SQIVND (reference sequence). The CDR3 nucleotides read TGTGCCAGTAGTAGCTGGGGACAGGATTATGGCTACACCTTC. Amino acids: CASSSWGQDYGYTF.

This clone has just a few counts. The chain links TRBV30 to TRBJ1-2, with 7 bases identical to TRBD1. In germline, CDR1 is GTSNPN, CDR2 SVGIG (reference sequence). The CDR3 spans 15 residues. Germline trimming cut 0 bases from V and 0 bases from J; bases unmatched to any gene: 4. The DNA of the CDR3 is TGTGCCTGGAGTGTAAGCAGGGGGACTAACTATGGCTACACCTTC. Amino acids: CAWSVSRGTNYGYTF.

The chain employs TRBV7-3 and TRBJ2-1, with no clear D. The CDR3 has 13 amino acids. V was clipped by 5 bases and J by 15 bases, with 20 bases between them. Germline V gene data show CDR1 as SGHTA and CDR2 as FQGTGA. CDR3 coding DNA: TGTGCCAGCAGCACCAACTCTAGACTTTGGTGGTTCTTC. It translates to CASSTNSRLWWFF.